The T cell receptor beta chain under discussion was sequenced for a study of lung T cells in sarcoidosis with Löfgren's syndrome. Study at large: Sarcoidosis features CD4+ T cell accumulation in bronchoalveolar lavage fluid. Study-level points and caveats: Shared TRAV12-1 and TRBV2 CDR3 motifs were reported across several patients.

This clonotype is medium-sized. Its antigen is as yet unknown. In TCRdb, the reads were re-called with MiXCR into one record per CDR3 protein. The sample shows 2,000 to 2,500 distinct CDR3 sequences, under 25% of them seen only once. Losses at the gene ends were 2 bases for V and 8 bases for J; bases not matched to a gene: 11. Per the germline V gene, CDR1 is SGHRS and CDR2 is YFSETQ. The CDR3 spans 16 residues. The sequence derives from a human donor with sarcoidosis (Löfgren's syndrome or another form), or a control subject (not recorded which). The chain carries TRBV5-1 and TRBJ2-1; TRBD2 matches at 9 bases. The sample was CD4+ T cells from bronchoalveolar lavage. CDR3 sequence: CASSLGVAGAADEQFF. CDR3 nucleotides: TGCGCCAGCAGCTTAGGAGTAGCGGGGGCCGCGGATGAGCAGTTCTTC.